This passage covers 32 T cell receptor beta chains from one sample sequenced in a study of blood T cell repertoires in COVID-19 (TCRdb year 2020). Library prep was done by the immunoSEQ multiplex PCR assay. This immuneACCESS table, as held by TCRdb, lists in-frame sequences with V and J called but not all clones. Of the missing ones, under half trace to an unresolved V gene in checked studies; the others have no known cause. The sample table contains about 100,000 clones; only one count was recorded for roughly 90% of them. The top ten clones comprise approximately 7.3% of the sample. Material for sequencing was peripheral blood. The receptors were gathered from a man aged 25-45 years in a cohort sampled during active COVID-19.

The DNA for the CDR3 is TGTGCCAGCAGCCCGCGGGGCAGCCCCACTGAAGCTTTCTTT. This translates into CASSPRGSPTEAFF. The chain couples TRBV7-9 to TRBJ1-1; D is perhaps TRBD1 (5 bases). With 5 bases removed from V and 4 bases from J, the gap between germline ends came to 14 bases. Per the germline V gene, CDR1 is SEHNR and CDR2 is FQNEAQ (reference sequence). This CDR3 is built from 14 residues.

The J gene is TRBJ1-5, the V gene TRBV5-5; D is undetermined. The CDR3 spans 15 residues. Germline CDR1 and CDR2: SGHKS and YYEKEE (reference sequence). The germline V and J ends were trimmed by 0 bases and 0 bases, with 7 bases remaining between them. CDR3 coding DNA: TGTGCCAGCAGCTTGGTAGAGTATAGCAATCAGCCCCAGCATTTT. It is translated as CASSLVEYSNQPQHF.

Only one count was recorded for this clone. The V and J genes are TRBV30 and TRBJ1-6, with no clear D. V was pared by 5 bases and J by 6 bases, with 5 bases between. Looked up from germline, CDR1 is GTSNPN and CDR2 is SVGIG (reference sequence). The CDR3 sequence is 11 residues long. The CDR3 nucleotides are TGTGCCTGGTCTATTAATTCACCCCTCCACTTT. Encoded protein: CAWSINSPLHF.

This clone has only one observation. The CDR3 DNA reads as TGTGCCAGCAGTAGGTATGGAGCGGGGGCCAGACCAGATACGCAGTATTTT. Translating it yields CASSRYGAGARPDTQYF. The chain couples TRBV7-2 to TRBJ2-3; 8 positions agree with TRBD2. The V and J ends lost 6 bases and 4 bases, in that order; junction bases with no gene match: 15. This CDR3 is 17 amino acids long. Per germline, CDR1 SGHTA and CDR2 FQGNSA.

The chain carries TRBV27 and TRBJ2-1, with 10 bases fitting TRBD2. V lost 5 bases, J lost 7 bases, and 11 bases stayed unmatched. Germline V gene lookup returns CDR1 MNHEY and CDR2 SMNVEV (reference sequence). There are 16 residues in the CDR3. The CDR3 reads CASSPHPSGGRNEQFF. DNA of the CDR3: TGTGCCAGCAGTCCCCATCCTAGCGGGGGCCGAAATGAGCAGTTCTTC.

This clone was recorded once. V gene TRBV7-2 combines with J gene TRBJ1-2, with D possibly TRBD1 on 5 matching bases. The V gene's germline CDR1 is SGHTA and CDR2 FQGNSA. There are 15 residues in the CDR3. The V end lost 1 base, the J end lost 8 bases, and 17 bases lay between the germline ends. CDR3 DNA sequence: TGTGCCAGCAGCTTAGGACAGATAAGAACTATGGGCTACACCTTC. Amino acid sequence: CASSLGQIRTMGYTF.

For the CDR3, the DNA is TGTGCCAGCAGCTTACTGTCAGGGTCAAGACAGCCCCAGCATTTT. Amino acids: CASSLLSGSRQPQHF. The chain links TRBV7-2 to TRBJ1-5, with D perhaps TRBD1 (5 bases). Trimming removed 2 bases at V and 7 bases at J, with 15 bases between. There are 15 residues in the CDR3. Germline CDR1 and CDR2: SGHTA and FQGNSA.

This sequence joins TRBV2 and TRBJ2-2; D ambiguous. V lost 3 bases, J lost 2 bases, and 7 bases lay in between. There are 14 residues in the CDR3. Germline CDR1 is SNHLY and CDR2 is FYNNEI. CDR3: CASSDNGNTGELFF. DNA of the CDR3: TGTGCCAGCAGTGATAACGGTAACACCGGGGAGCTGTTTTTT.

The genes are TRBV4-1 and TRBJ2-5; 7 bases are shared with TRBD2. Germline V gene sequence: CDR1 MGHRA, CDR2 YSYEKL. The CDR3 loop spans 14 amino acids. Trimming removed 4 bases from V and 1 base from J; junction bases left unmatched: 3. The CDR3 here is CASSPSGVQETQYF. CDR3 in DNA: TGCGCCAGCAGCCCCAGCGGGGTCCAAGAGACCCAGTACTTC.

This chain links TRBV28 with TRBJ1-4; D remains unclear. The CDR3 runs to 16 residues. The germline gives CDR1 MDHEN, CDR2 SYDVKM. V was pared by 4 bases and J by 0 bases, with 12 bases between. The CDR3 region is CASSSPHRATNEKLFF. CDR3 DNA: TGTGCCAGCAGTTCGCCCCACCGAGCAACTAATGAAAAACTGTTTTTT.

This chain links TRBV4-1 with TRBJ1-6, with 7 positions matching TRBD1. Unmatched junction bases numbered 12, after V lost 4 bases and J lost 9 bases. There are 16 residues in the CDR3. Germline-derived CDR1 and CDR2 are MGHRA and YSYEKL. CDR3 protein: CASSRGQASRGSPLHF. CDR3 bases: TGCGCCAGCAGCCGTGGACAGGCCTCAAGGGGTTCACCCCTCCACTTT.

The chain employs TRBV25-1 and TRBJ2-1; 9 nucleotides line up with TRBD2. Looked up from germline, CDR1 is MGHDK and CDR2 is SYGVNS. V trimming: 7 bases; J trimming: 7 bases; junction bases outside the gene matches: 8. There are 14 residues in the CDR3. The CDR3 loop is CASKSGGNWNEQFF. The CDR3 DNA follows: TGTGCCAGCAAGAGCGGGGGGAACTGGAATGAGCAGTTCTTC.

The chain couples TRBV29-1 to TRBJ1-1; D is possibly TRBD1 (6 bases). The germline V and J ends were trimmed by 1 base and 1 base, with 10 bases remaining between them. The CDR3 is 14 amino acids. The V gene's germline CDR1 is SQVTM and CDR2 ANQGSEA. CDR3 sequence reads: CSVEVAGANTEAFF. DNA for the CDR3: TGCAGCGTTGAAGTAGCGGGGGCGAACACTGAAGCTTTCTTT.

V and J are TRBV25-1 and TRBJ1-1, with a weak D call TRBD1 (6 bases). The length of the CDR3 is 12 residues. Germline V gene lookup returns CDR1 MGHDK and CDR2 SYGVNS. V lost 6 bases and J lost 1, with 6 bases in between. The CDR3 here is CASSRGNTEAFF. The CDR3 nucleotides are TGTGCCAGCAGCAGGGGGAACACTGAAGCTTTCTTT. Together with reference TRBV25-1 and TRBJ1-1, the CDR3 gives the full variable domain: EADIYQTPRYLVIGTGKKITLECSQTMGHDKMYWYQQDPGMELHLIHYSYGVNSTEKGDLSSESTVSRIRTEHFPLTLESARPSHTSQYLCASSRGNTEAFFGQGTRLTVV.

The CDR3 spells CASMGQRGGRADTQYF. CDR3 bases: TGTGCCAGCATGGGACAGCGGGGGGGCCGGGCAGATACGCAGTATTTT. The gene calls are TRBV2 and TRBJ2-3, with TRBD2 identical over 10 bases. Per germline, CDR1 SNHLY and CDR2 FYNNEI. The CDR3 loop spans 16 amino acids. Trimming at V came to 7 bases and at J to 4 bases, leaving 11 bases not matched to a gene.

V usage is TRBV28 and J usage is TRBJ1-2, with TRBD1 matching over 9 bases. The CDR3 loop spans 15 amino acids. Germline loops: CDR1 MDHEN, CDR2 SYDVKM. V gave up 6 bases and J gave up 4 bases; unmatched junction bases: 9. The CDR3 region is CASRSGTGRFYGYTF. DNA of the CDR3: TGTGCCAGCAGATCCGGGACAGGGCGATTCTATGGCTACACCTTC.

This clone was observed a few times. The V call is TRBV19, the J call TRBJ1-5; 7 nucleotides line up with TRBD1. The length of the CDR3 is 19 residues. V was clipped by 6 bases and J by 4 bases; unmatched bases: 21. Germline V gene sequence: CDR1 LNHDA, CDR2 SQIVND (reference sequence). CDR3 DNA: TGTGCCAGTAGCCCCTCGACCCGACAGGGAGGAAGCCCGAATCAGCCCCAGCATTTT. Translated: CASSPSTRQGGSPNQPQHF. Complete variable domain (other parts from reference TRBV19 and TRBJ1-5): DGGITQSPKYLFRKEGQNVTLSCEQNLNHDAMYWYRQDPGQGLRLIYYSQIVNDFQKGDIAEGYSVSREKKESFPLTVTSAQKNPTAFYLCASSPSTRQGGSPNQPQHFGDGTRLSIL.

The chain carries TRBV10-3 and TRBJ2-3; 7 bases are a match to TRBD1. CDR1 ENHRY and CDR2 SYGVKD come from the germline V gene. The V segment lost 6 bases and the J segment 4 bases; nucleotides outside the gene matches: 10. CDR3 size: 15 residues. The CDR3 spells CAIRGDSHSADTQYF. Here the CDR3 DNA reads TGTGCCATCAGAGGGGACAGCCACTCAGCAGATACGCAGTATTTT.

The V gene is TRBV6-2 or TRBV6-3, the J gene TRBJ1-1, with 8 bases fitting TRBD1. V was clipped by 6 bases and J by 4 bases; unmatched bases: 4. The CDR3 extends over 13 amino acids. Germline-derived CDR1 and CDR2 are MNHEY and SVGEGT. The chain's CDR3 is CASSLTGGTEAFF. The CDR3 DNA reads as TGTGCCAGCAGCCTCACAGGGGGCACTGAAGCTTTCTTT.

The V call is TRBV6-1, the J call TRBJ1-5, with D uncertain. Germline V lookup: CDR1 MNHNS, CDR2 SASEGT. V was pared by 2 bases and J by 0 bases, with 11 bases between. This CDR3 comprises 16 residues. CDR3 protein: CASSETNPYSNQPQHF. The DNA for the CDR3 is TGTGCCAGCAGTGAAACTAATCCCTATAGCAATCAGCCCCAGCATTTT.

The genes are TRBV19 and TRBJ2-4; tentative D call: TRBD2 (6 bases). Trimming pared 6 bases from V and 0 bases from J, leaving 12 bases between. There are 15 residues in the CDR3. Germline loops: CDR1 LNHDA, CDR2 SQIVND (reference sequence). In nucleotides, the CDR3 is TGTGCCAGTAGATCCCAGGGACTAGCCAAAAACATTCAGTACTTC. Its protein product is CASRSQGLAKNIQYF.

CDR3 DNA sequence: TGTGCCAGCAGTGAAGGGCTAGCGGGCGGGTACAATGAGCAGTTCTTC. Its translation: CASSEGLAGGYNEQFF. The V gene is TRBV2, the J gene TRBJ2-1; TRBD2 aligns across 8 bases. With 1 base clipped from V and 4 bases from J, the junction kept 6 bases outside the gene matches. This CDR3 has 16 residues. Germline loops: CDR1 SNHLY, CDR2 FYNNEI.

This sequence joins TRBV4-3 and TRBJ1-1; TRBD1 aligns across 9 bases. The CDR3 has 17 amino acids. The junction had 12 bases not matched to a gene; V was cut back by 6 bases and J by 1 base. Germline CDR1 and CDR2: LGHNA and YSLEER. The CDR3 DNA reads TGCGCCAGCAGTCTATTCGACAGGGGGGAAAAGAACACTGAAGCTTTCTTT. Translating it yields CASSLFDRGEKNTEAFF.

The CDR3 DNA reads as TGTGCCAGTAGTCGACCTCGACAGGGCATCTACGAGCAGTACTTC. This translates into CASSRPRQGIYEQYF. The chain carries TRBV19 and TRBJ2-7, with 7 nucleotides matching TRBD1. This CDR3 comprises 15 residues. Germline CDR1 reads LNHDA; CDR2 reads SQIVND (reference sequence). The junction had 10 bases not matched to a gene; V was cut back by 5 bases and J by 3 bases.

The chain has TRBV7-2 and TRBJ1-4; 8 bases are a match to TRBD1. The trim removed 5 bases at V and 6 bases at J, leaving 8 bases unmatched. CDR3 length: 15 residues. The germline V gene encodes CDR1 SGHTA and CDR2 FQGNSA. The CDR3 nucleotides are TGTGCCAGCAGCCCCAGGGGGCGTAGGGATGAAAAACTGTTTTTT. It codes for CASSPRGRRDEKLFF.

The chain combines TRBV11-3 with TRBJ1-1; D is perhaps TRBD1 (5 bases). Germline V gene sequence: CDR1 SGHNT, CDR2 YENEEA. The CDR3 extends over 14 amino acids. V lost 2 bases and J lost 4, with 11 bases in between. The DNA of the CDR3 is TGTGCCAGCAGCTTATATGGGGGAGGCACTGAAGCTTTCTTT. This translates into CASSLYGGGTEAFF.

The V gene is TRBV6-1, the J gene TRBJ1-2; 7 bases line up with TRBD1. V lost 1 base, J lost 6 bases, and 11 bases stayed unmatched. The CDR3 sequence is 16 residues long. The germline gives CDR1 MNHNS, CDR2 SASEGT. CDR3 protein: CASSEEFNRGKNGYTF. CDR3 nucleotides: TGTGCCAGCAGTGAAGAGTTCAACAGGGGAAAGAATGGCTACACCTTC.

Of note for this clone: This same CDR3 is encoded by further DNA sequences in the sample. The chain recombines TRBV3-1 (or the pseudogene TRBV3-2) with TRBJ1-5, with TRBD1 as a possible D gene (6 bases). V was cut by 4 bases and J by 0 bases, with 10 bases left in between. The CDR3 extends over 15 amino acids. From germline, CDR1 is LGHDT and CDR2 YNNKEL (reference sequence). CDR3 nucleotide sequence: TGTGCCAGCAGCCGTACAGGGAATAGCAATCAGCCCCAGCATTTT. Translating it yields CASSRTGNSNQPQHF.

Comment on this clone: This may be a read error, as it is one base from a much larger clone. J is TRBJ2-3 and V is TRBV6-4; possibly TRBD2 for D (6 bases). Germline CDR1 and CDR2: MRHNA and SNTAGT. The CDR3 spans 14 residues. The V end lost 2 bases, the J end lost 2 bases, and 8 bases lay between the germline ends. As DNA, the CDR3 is TGTGCCAGCAGTGACGGGGAGGCCACAGATACGCAGTATTTT. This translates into CASSDGEATDTQYF.

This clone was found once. CDR3 DNA sequence: TGTGCCAGCAGTTACTCGAATTTGGGGGGATCCTATGGCTACACCTTC. It is translated as CASSYSNLGGSYGYTF. The V call is TRBV6-5, the J call TRBJ1-2, with a possible D match to TRBD1 (5 bases). Trimming removed 0 bases at V and 4 bases at J, with 15 bases between. CDR1 is MNHEY and CDR2 is SVGAGI in the germline V gene. This CDR3 comprises 16 residues.

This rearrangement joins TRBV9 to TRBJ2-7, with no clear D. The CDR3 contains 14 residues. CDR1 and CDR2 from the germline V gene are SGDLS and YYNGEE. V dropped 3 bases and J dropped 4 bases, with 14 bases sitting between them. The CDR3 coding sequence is TGTGCCAGCAGCGCAGATCTGCCCCCTTACGAGCAGTACTTC. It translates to CASSADLPPYEQYF.

The CDR3 spells CASNWGQGVEKLFF. The DNA of the CDR3 is TGTGCCAGCAACTGGGGACAGGGTGTAGAAAAACTGTTTTTT. The chain links TRBV2 to TRBJ1-4; TRBD1 aligns across 9 bases. Unmatched junction bases numbered 8, after V lost 7 bases and J lost 8 bases. CDR1 SNHLY and CDR2 FYNNEI come from the germline V gene. This CDR3 region has 14 residues.